The 23 T cell receptor beta chains in this list originate from one sample, sequenced in a study of blood T cell repertoires in COVID-19. Sequencing was performed with immunoSEQ multiplex PCR; in TCRdb, only in-frame clones are kept and a portion is missing. The data hold some 40,000 clones, with roughly 78% observed a single time. The sequenced sample consisted of peripheral blood. The receptors shown here come from a man in his 70s with acute or convalescent COVID-19.

This clone was detected a few times. The chain couples TRBV10-3 to TRBJ2-7, with 8 bases aligning to TRBD1. CDR3 size: 14 residues. Germline V gene sequence: CDR1 ENHRY, CDR2 SYGVKD. The V and J ends lost 6 bases and 2 bases, in that order; junction bases with no gene match: 6. The chain's CDR3 is CAIRKTGEPYEQYF. The CDR3 DNA follows: TGTGCCATCAGGAAGACAGGGGAACCCTACGAGCAGTACTTC.

The chain employs TRBV7-2 and TRBJ1-3, with TRBD1 matching 7 bases. CDR1 SGHTA and CDR2 FQGNSA come from the germline V gene. The CDR3 spans 15 residues. The trim removed 4 bases at V and 1 base at J, leaving 4 bases unmatched. This CDR3 reads CASSSYRGSGNTIYF. CDR3 DNA: TGTGCCAGCAGCTCATACAGGGGTTCTGGAAACACCATATATTTT.

The V call is TRBV27, the J call TRBJ2-7; the match to TRBD1 covers 9 bases. CDR3 size: 16 residues. V lost 4 bases and J lost 5; bases outside the gene matches: 12. The germline CDR1 and CDR2 sequences are MNHEY and SMNVEV (reference sequence). The CDR3 reads CASSSNPGQGTNEQYF. The CDR3 DNA reads as TGTGCCAGCAGTTCGAATCCGGGACAGGGAACGAACGAGCAGTACTTC.

J is TRBJ1-1 and V is TRBV11-2, with D possibly TRBD1 on 5 matching bases. V was trimmed by 1 base and J by 1 base, leaving 7 bases between them. CDR3 length equals 14 residues. In germline, CDR1 is SGHAT, CDR2 FQNNGV. CDR3 in amino acids: CASSLGTPNTEAFF. In DNA form, the CDR3 reads TGTGCCAGCAGCTTAGGGACACCGAACACTGAAGCTTTCTTT.

By sample share, this clone is medium-sized. The J gene is TRBJ2-7, the V gene TRBV19; TRBD1 might be the D (6 bases). CDR3 length equals 14 residues. CDR1 is LNHDA and CDR2 is SQIVND in the germline V gene (reference sequence). V dropped 6 bases and J dropped 2 bases, with 14 bases sitting between them. This chain's CDR3 is CASSLTGTPYEQYF. The CDR3 coding sequence is TGTGCCAGTAGCCTAACCGGGACACCCTACGAGCAGTACTTC.

In this sample, this clone turned up once. The rearrangement links TRBV6-5 to TRBJ2-1, with 7 bases aligning to TRBD2. Germline assignment: CDR1 MNHEY and CDR2 SVGAGI. J was trimmed by 4 bases and V by 3 bases; bases with no gene match: 9. The CDR3 loop spans 16 amino acids. The CDR3 sequence: CASSYSPREAYNEQFF. CDR3 nucleotide sequence: TGTGCCAGCAGTTATAGTCCCCGGGAGGCGTACAATGAGCAGTTCTTC.

Of note for this clone: Other DNA sequences of this sample code for an identical CDR3. The CDR3 spells CASSVAGVSEAFF. The CDR3 DNA is TGTGCCAGCAGCGTAGCGGGGGTCTCTGAAGCTTTCTTT. J is TRBJ1-1 and V is TRBV9, with D perhaps TRBD1 (5 bases). Germline CDR1 reads SGDLS; CDR2 reads YYNGEE. Trimming cost V 0 bases and J 6 bases, with 9 bases left between them. This CDR3 has 13 residues.

V usage is TRBV19 and J usage is TRBJ1-2; 9 bases fit TRBD1. Germline lookup yields CDR1 LNHDA and CDR2 SQIVND (reference sequence). The ends lost 6 bases at V and 0 bases at J; junction bases unmatched: 5. This CDR3 spans 15 amino acids. As DNA, the CDR3 is TGTGCCAGTAGACGGACAGGGGATCCTAACTATGGCTACACCTTC. This encodes CASRRTGDPNYGYTF.

The rearrangement joins TRBV11-2 to TRBJ2-5; possible D gene TRBD2, 6 bases. The CDR3 spans 15 residues. Looked up from germline, CDR1 is SGHAT and CDR2 is FQNNGV. V was pared by 2 bases and J by 1 base, with 11 bases between. CDR3 nucleotide sequence: TGTGCCAGCAGCTTACGGCGGGGCAGCCAAGAGACCCAGTACTTC. Translating it yields CASSLRRGSQETQYF.

This clone occurred once. The chain is built from TRBV18 and TRBJ1-3; D is uncertain. The CDR3 is 15 amino acids. The germline CDR1 and CDR2 sequences are KGHSH and LQKENI. Trimming pared 2 bases from V and 2 bases from J, leaving 10 bases between. The CDR3 bases are TGTGCCAGCTCACCAAAGCCGATTGCTGGAAACACCATATATTTT. It is translated as CASSPKPIAGNTIYF.

This clone appeared a few times. V usage is TRBV5-4 and J usage is TRBJ1-2; D possibly corresponds to TRBD1 (5 bases). V shed 1 base and J shed 3 bases, with 13 bases lying between them. From germline, CDR1 is SGHNT and CDR2 YYREEE (reference sequence). This CDR3 has 15 amino acids. The CDR3 nucleotides are TGTGCCAGCAGCTTGTCGGCAGGGCGAGACTATGGCTACACCTTC. Translating it yields CASSLSAGRDYGYTF.

This sequence joins TRBV3-1 (or the pseudogene TRBV3-2) and TRBJ2-5, with TRBD2 identical over 8 bases. With V trimmed by 1 base and J by 6 bases, 7 bases remained unmatched. There are 15 residues in the CDR3. CDR1 is LGHDT, CDR2 YNNKEL, per germline (reference sequence). The CDR3 nucleotides are TGTGCCAGCAGCCAAGGGGGACTAGTCACGAAGACCCAGTACTTC. This sequence encodes CASSQGGLVTKTQYF.

A single count supports this clone. V is TRBV5-1 and J is TRBJ2-7; 8 positions agree with TRBD1. Germline assignment: CDR1 SGHRS and CDR2 YFSETQ. Unmatched junction bases numbered 3, after V lost 0 bases and J lost 1 base. The CDR3 spans 15 residues. As DNA, the CDR3 is TGCGCCAGCAGCTTGGCCAGGACAGGGTCCTACGAGCAGTACTTC. Its translation is CASSLARTGSYEQYF.

The chain uses TRBV6-2 or TRBV6-3 and TRBJ1-1; D might be TRBD1 (6 bases). V lost 6 bases, J lost 0 bases, and 11 bases lay in between. Germline loops: CDR1 MNHEY, CDR2 SVGEGT. The CDR3 contains 14 residues. The chain's CDR3 is CASSSGHLNTEAFF. Here the CDR3 DNA reads TGTGCCAGCAGCTCGGGACACTTGAACACTGAAGCTTTCTTT.

The chain combines TRBV5-1 with TRBJ2-3; TRBD1 is a possible D gene (8 bases). V gave up 4 bases and J gave up 3 bases, with 12 bases separating them. Per germline, CDR1 SGHRS and CDR2 YFSETQ. The CDR3 covers 14 residues. As DNA, the CDR3 is TGCGCCAGCAGCGCGGGGGACAGGACAGATACGCAGTATTTT. This codes for CASSAGDRTDTQYF.

The V call is TRBV21-1, the J call TRBJ2-7; the D call of TRBD1 is as the table states it, not checked on the DNA. TRBV21-1 is a known pseudogene. This CDR3 has 15 residues. CDR3: CASSKTGGFKDEQYF. CDR3 DNA: TGTGCCAGCAGCAAGACAGGGGGTTTTAAGGACGAGCAGTACTTC.

About this clone: Its ends do not fully match the called genes, so a read error is possible. V is TRBV7-2 and J is TRBJ1-1; possible D gene TRBD1, 6 bases. The CDR3 contains 15 residues. Germline CDR1 is SGHTA and CDR2 is FQGNSA. This CDR3 is CASSLASAGDTEAFF. In nucleotides, the CDR3 is TGTGCCAGCAGCCTAGCTTCGGCAGGGGACACTGAAGCTTTCTTT.

This clone appeared once. V usage is TRBV2 and J usage is TRBJ2-5; D possibly corresponds to TRBD2 (6 bases). Germline-derived CDR1 and CDR2 are SNHLY and FYNNEI. The CDR3 runs to 15 residues. V lost 5 bases and J 1 base, leaving 14 bases between the germline ends. The CDR3 DNA follows: TGTGCCAGCAGTTCGAGCACTAGCAGCCAAGAGACCCAGTACTTC. Translating it yields CASSSSTSSQETQYF.

The V call is TRBV11-2, the J call TRBJ2-1, with TRBD1 matching 11 bases. Germline V gives CDR1 SGHAT, CDR2 FQNNGV. The CDR3 length is 15 residues. V lost 5 bases and J lost 1; bases outside the gene matches: 1. CDR3 loop: CASSGDRGSYNEQFF. For the CDR3, the DNA is TGTGCCAGCAGCGGGGACAGGGGGTCCTACAATGAGCAGTTCTTC.

The chain carries TRBV5-1 and TRBJ2-7; 9 bases line up with TRBD1. CDR1 is SGHRS and CDR2 is YFSETQ in the germline V gene. The J segment lost 2 bases and the V segment lost 0 bases, leaving 6 bases of the junction unmatched. There are 16 residues in the CDR3. CDR3 in DNA: TGCGCCAGCAGCTTGGCTGGGACAGGGCGTCCCTACGAGCAGTACTTC. Translating gives CASSLAGTGRPYEQYF. Complete variable domain (other parts from reference TRBV5-1 and TRBJ2-7): KAGVTQTPRYLIKTRGQQVTLSCSPISGHRSVSWYQQTPGQGLQFLFEYFSETQRNKGNFPGRFSGRQFSNSRSEMNVSTLELGDSALYLCASSLAGTGRPYEQYFGPGTRLTVT.

The rearrangement joins TRBV6-5 to TRBJ1-1; no firm D call. Germline values: CDR1 MNHEY, CDR2 SVGAGI. CDR3 length equals 13 residues. V lost 10 bases and J 2 bases, leaving 14 bases between the germline ends. The CDR3 here is CATDYKKNTEAFF. CDR3 coding DNA: TGTGCCACCGACTACAAGAAAAACACTGAAGCTTTCTTT.

The gene calls are TRBV19 and TRBJ2-7; 7 bases match TRBD2. CDR1 is LNHDA, CDR2 SQIVND, per germline (reference sequence). The V gene end was trimmed by 7 bases and the J gene end by 6 bases; junction bases not matched to a gene: 9. This CDR3 region has 13 residues. The CDR3 nucleotides read TGTGCCAGTACCTCTAGGGGAGGGAGCGAGCAGTACTTC. This gives the protein CASTSRGGSEQYF.

The gene calls are TRBV3-1 (or the pseudogene TRBV3-2) and TRBJ2-4; D is uncertain. Germline CDR1 and CDR2: LGHDT and YNNKEL (reference sequence). Trimming stripped 0 bases from V and 6 bases from J, with 12 bases between. The CDR3 has 15 amino acids. Here the CDR3 reads CASSQDLSIGNIQYF. CDR3 in DNA: TGTGCCAGCAGCCAAGATCTAAGCATCGGAAACATTCAGTACTTC.